In its sample, the clone carrying this T cell receptor (beta chain) was seen many times. Time point noted: blood at routine non-recurrence follow-up after resection. One entry per CDR3 protein results from TCRdb running MiXCR on the 5' RACE reads. The table lists more than 9,000 distinct CDR3 sequences, about a fifth of them singletons. This entry is derived from a study of spatial heterogeneity in lung cancer. Germline lookup yields CDR1 SGHDN and CDR2 FVKESK. The CDR3 length is 14 residues. Trimming removed 5 bases at V and 7 bases at J, with 18 bases between. This TCR was recovered from a male donor with early-stage non-small cell lung cancer. This chain connects TRBV14 to TRBJ2-7; possibly TRBD1 or TRBD2 for D (5 bases each). Sample: PBMCs, taken at follow-up. As DNA, the CDR3 is TGTGCCAGCAGCTGGCCGGGACCGTTCATGGAGCAGTACTTC. This sequence encodes CASSWPGPFMEQYF. Together with reference TRBV14 and TRBJ2-7, the CDR3 gives the full variable domain: EAGVTQFPSHSVIEKGQTVTLRCDPISGHDNLYWYRRVMGKEIKFLLHFVKESKQDESGMPNNRFLAERTGGTYSTLKVQPAELEDSGVYFCASSWPGPFMEQYFGPGTRLTVT.